This T cell receptor beta chain was recovered during a study of control samples from healthy donors and cancer patients. The ends were cut back, 0 bases at V and 6 bases at J, with 11 bases in the middle. CDR1 MGHRA and CDR2 YSYEKL come from the germline V gene. The CDR3 is 14 residues long. Here immunoSEQ multiplex PCR was the method, and the copy in TCRdb shows in-frame clones only, minus some. This repertoire shows approximately 80,000 clones, over 75% found once; its top ten account for around 5.7%. This receptor was taken from a woman in her forties or fifties in good health. The sample taken for sequencing was blood. V and J are TRBV4-1 and TRBJ1-2, with D possibly being TRBD1 (5 bases). The CDR3 loop is CASSQEAGYDGYTF. CDR3 nucleotide sequence: TGCGCCAGCAGCCAAGAGGCAGGGTATGATGGCTACACCTTC.